These T cell receptor beta chains were read from a single sample in a study of T cell responses to AZD1222 COVID-19 vaccine. Sequencing was performed with immunoSEQ multiplex PCR; in TCRdb, only in-frame clones are kept and a portion is missing. The sample shows some 110,000 clones, around 84% of them seen only once. The sequenced sample was peripheral blood, obtained 28 days after the second AZD1222 dose. These receptors came from an adult who received the AZD1222 COVID-19 vaccine. CDR3s include the opening cysteine and the closing phenylalanine or tryptophan. D genes are given only for firm matches. Size is stated for part of the rows, as once, few or many counts, or as a class when the clone is expanded.

V gene	clone size	D gene	J gene	CDR3 DNA	CDR3 protein
TRBV29-1	-	-	TRBJ2-2	TGCAGCGTCCGGGACGGGAACACCGGGGAGCTGTTTTTT	CSVRDGNTGELFF
TRBV6-6	-	-	TRBJ2-1	TGTGCCACAGCCGACCTCGAGGCGACAGAGCAGTTCTTC	CATADLEATEQFF
TRBV5-8	once	-	TRBJ2-7	TGTGCCAGCAGCTTGGTTTGGGGGGAAACCTACGAGCAGTACTTC	CASSLVWGETYEQYF
TRBV7-2	-	TRBD2	TRBJ2-1	TGTGCCAGCAGCTTAAGAGCGGGGGTGCTATACAATGAGCAGTTCTTC	CASSLRAGVLYNEQFF
TRBV27	-	-	TRBJ1-6	TGTGCCAGCGGAAACTGGCCACCGCTCCACTTT	CASGNWPPLHF
TRBV6-5	-	-	TRBJ2-3	TGTGCCAGCAGTTACTCCTCCGGAACAGATCTCGATACGCAGTATTTT	CASSYSSGTDLDTQYF
TRBV6-2/TRBV6-3	-	-	TRBJ2-7	TGTGCCAGCAGTCCCCGGGGCAGAAACTACGAGCAGTACTTC	CASSPRGRNYEQYF
TRBV5-6	once	-	TRBJ1-1	TGTGCCAGCAGCTTCGGGGTCCGGACTGAAGCTTTCTTT	CASSFGVRTEAFF
TRBV13	few	-	TRBJ1-1	TGTGCCAGCAGCTCTTGGGGGGGAGGCGTCACTGAAGCTTTCTTT	CASSSWGGGVTEAFF
TRBV3-1/TRBV3-2	-	-	TRBJ1-5	TGTGCCAGCAGCCAAGACCCATTGGGGTATCAGCCCCAGCATTTT	CASSQDPLGYQPQHF
TRBV2	-	-	TRBJ1-4	TGTGCCAGCAGTGTCAGGGGCAGTGAAAAACTGTTTTTT	CASSVRGSEKLFF
TRBV7-3	-	TRBD2	TRBJ2-5	TGTGCCAGCAGCTTAACGGCGGGGGGGCCGCAGACCCAGTACTTC	CASSLTAGGPQTQYF
TRBV6-5	-	-	TRBJ2-5	TGTGCCAGCAGTCTGACAGGCCTTGAGACCCAGTACTTC	CASSLTGLETQYF
TRBV5-1	once	TRBD1	TRBJ2-7	TGCGCCAGCAGCGAAGGGGACAGGGGGAAATTCTACGAGCAGTACTTC	CASSEGDRGKFYEQYF
TRBV6-6	few	-	TRBJ2-1	TGTGCCAGCAGTTCAACGGACAGCAATGAGCAGTTCTTC	CASSSTDSNEQFF
TRBV3-1/TRBV3-2	-	-	TRBJ1-5	TGTGCCAGCAGCCAAGGGGATCAGCCCCAGCATTTT	CASSQGDQPQHF
TRBV7-9	-	TRBD1	TRBJ1-4	TGTGCCAGCAGCGTTCGCAGGGGGCCCAATGAAAAACTGTTTTTT	CASSVRRGPNEKLFF
TRBV7-9	-	-	TRBJ2-1	TGTGCCAGCAGCTTAAAGTTGAGGATAGGACCGTACAATGAGCAGTTCTTC	CASSLKLRIGPYNEQFF
TRBV9	-	TRBD1	TRBJ1-1	TGTGCCAGCAGCGTAGTAGGGACAGAACAAGCTTTCTTT	CASSVVGTEQAFF
TRBV11-3	-	-	TRBJ1-5	TGTGCCAGCAGCTTAGGGGCTAATCAGCCCCAGCATTTT	CASSLGANQPQHF
TRBV9	-	-	TRBJ1-1	TGTGCCAGCAGCGTAGAGGCGGTGAACACTGAAGCTTTCTTT	CASSVEAVNTEAFF
TRBV10-2	few	TRBD1	TRBJ1-1	TGCGCCAGCAGTGAGTGGACGACAGGGGACCCTGAAGCTTTCTTT	CASSEWTTGDPEAFF
TRBV11-1	-	TRBD1	TRBJ1-1	TGTGCCAGCACCCCGGACAGGGGTCGCACTGAAGCTTTCTTT	CASTPDRGRTEAFF
TRBV29-1	-	TRBD1	TRBJ2-3	TGCAGCGCGACAGGGGGCGATTTACCAGATACGCAGTATTTT	CSATGGDLPDTQYF
TRBV12-3/TRBV12-4	-	TRBD1	TRBJ1-5	TGTGCCAGCAGACAGGGGGCCCAGCCCCAGCATTTT	CASRQGAQPQHF
TRBV5-6	-	TRBD1	TRBJ1-6	TGTGCCAGCAGTTTGACAGGGGGCCGTTCCTATAATTCACCCCTCCACTTT	CASSLTGGRSYNSPLHF
TRBV6-5	once	-	TRBJ1-3	TGTGCCAGCAGTTACCTGTCCGGCGGAAACACCATATATTTT	CASSYLSGGNTIYF
TRBV3-1/TRBV3-2	-	-	TRBJ2-7	TGTGCCAGCAGCCAATATGAGCGGTCCTACGAGCAGTACTTC	CASSQYERSYEQYF
TRBV21-1	-	-	TRBJ1-1	-	CASSRPQYVGGGTEAFF
TRBV4-3	-	-	TRBJ2-1	TGCGCCAGCAGCCGACTGGCCGGCTTCCCGGGGAATGAGCAGTTCTTC	CASSRLAGFPGNEQFF
TRBV10-3	-	-	TRBJ2-5	TGTGCCATCAAGGACAGCCAAGAGACCCAGTACTTC	CAIKDSQETQYF
TRBV19	-	TRBD1	TRBJ1-6	TGTGCCAGTAGGGCCACAGGGGGGTATTCACCCCTCCACTTT	CASRATGGYSPLHF
TRBV12-3/TRBV12-4	-	-	TRBJ2-2	TGTGCCAGCAGTTTAACCCCGGGGGAGCTGTTTTTT	CASSLTPGELFF